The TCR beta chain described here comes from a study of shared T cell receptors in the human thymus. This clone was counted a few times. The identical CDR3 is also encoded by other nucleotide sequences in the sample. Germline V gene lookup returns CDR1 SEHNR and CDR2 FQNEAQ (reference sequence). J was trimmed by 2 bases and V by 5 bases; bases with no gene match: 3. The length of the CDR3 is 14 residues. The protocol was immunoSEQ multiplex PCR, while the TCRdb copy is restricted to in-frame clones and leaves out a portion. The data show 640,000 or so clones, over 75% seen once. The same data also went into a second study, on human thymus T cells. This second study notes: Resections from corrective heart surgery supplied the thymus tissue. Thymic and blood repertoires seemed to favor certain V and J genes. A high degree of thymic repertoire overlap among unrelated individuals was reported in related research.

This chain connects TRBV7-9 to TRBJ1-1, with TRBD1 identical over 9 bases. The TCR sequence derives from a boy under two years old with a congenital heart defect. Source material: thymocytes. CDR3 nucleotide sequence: TGTGCCAGCAGCCTGGGACAGGGTAACACTGAAGCTTTCTTT. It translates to CASSLGQGNTEAFF.